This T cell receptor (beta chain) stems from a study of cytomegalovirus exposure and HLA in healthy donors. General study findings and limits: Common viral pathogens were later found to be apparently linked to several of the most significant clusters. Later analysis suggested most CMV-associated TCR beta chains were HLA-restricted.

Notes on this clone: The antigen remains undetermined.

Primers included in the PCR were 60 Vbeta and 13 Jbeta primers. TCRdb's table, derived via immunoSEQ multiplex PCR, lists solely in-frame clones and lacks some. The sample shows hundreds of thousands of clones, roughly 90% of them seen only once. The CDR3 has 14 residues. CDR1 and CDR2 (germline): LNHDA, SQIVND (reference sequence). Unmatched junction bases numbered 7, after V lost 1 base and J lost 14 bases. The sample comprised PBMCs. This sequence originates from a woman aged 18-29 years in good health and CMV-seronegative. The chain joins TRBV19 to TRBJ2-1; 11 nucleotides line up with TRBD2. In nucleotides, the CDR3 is TGTGCCAGTAGTATAGCGGCTAGCGGGAGGCGAGAGTTCTTC. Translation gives CASSIAASGRREFF.